The 26 T cell receptor beta chains below all came from one sample that was sequenced in a study of cytomegalovirus exposure and HLA in healthy donors. PCR employed 60 Vbeta and 13 Jbeta primers. Produced via immunoSEQ multiplex PCR; TCRdb's table is partial and in-frame only. The sample holds more than 150,000 clones, 75% to 85% seen once. Sequencing was carried out using PBMCs. The receptors were sampled from a woman in her twenties or thirties in good health and CMV-seronegative.

This clone was seen only once. The V and J genes are TRBV27 and TRBJ2-7; perhaps TRBD1 as D (6 bases). Looked up from germline, CDR1 is MNHEY and CDR2 is SMNVEV (reference sequence). The CDR3 loop spans 17 amino acids. V lost 3 bases and J lost 7, with 25 bases in between. The CDR3 DNA reads TGTGCCAGCAGTTTTGGGGGCAGGGGCGGAGGACACGGTGAGCAGTACTTC. Translated, it gives CASSFGGRGGGHGEQYF.

CDR3 bases: TGTGCCAGCAGCGTAAAACGGCTAGCGGAGAACACCGGGGAGCTGTTTTTT. Amino acid sequence: CASSVKRLAENTGELFF. The J gene is TRBJ2-2, the V gene TRBV9, with 7 bases identical to TRBD2. The CDR3 is 17 residues long. The germline CDR1 and CDR2 sequences are SGDLS and YYNGEE. V lost 1 base and J lost 1; bases outside the gene matches: 7.

The CDR3: CASLERQQPPQETQYF. The CDR3 DNA reads as TGTGCCAGCCTGGAGAGGCAACAACCCCCCCAAGAGACCCAGTACTTC. The J gene is TRBJ2-5, the V gene TRBV5-6; D gene ambiguous. Germline CDR1 SGHDT, CDR2 YYEEEE. V shed 7 bases and J shed 1 base, with 20 bases lying between them. CDR3 length: 16 residues. The full variable domain, with the rest looked up from reference TRBV5-6 and TRBJ2-5, is DAGVTQSPTHLIKTRGQQVTLRCSPKSGHDTVSWYQQALGQGPQFIFQYYEEEERQRGNFPDRFSGHQFPNYSSELNVNALLLGDSALYLCASLERQQPPQETQYFGPGTRLLVL.

The sample holds a few counts of this clone. The chain uses TRBV18 and TRBJ2-2, with 9 positions matching TRBD1. The CDR3 is 14 amino acids. The J segment lost 9 bases and the V segment lost 3 bases, leaving 5 bases of the junction unmatched. CDR1 and CDR2 (germline): KGHSH, LQKENI. The CDR3 DNA sequence: TGTGCCAGCTCACCCCAGGGACAGGGCCGGGAGCTGTTTTTT. Translated, it gives CASSPQGQGRELFF.

The chain is built from TRBV7-8 and TRBJ2-2, with a tentative D call TRBD2 (6 bases). The CDR3 is made up of 18 amino acids. V was pared by 0 bases and J by 6 bases, with 20 bases between. CDR1 and CDR2 (germline): SGHVS, FQNEAQ. This chain's CDR3 is CASSLAGTPVSISGELFF. The CDR3 coding sequence is TGTGCCAGCAGCTTAGCAGGGACTCCCGTCAGTATCTCCGGGGAGCTGTTTTTT.

V usage is TRBV19 and J usage is TRBJ1-5, with TRBD1 identical over 7 bases. The CDR3 contains 15 residues. CDR1 is LNHDA and CDR2 is SQIVND in the germline V gene (reference sequence). The V gene end was trimmed by 6 bases and the J gene end by 4 bases; junction bases not matched to a gene: 9. DNA of the CDR3: TGTGCCAGTAGGCATGGACAGGAGTTAAATCAGCCCCAGCATTTT. Translation gives CASRHGQELNQPQHF.

The rearrangement links TRBV4-1 to TRBJ2-3, with D perhaps TRBD2 (5 bases). This CDR3 region has 16 residues. Germline CDR1 is MGHRA and CDR2 is YSYEKL. V was trimmed by 4 bases and J by 0 bases, leaving 14 bases between them. DNA of the CDR3: TGCGCCAGCAGCCGCGGGCTTCCTCCTAGCACAGATACGCAGTATTTT. Translating gives CASSRGLPPSTDTQYF.

Comments on this clone: The junction departs from germline at one end; a sequencing error may be responsible. The chain combines TRBV7-9 with TRBJ2-5; tentative D call: TRBD1 (6 bases). Judging by the DNA end, TRBJ2-7 fits better; the J call may be wrong. The CDR3 totals 14 residues. Germline-derived CDR1 and CDR2 are SEHNR and FQNEAQ (reference sequence). The CDR3 loop is CASTLRQDNYEQYF. CDR3 in DNA: TGTGCCAGCACCTTACGACAGGATAACTACGAGCAGTACTTC.

V and J are TRBV9 and TRBJ2-3; 9 bases are shared with TRBD2. V trimming: 1 base; J trimming: 2 bases; junction bases outside the gene matches: 2. CDR3 length equals 15 residues. Germline assignment: CDR1 SGDLS and CDR2 YYNGEE. CDR3 in DNA: TGTGCCAGCAGCGTAACTAGCGGGTACACAGATACGCAGTATTTT. Its protein is CASSVTSGYTDTQYF.

The rearrangement joins TRBV11-3 to TRBJ2-1, with a tentative D call TRBD2 (6 bases). Per the germline V gene, CDR1 is SGHNT and CDR2 is YENEEA. This CDR3 comprises 16 residues. V was cut by 6 bases and J by 0 bases, with 15 bases left in between. CDR3 in amino acids: CASSSRGDSSYNEQFF. CDR3 coding DNA: TGTGCCAGCAGTTCTCGCGGGGATAGCTCCTACAATGAGCAGTTCTTC.

In its sample, this clone was seen once. The rearrangement links TRBV5-1 to TRBJ2-5; 7 bases fit TRBD1. Losses at the gene ends were 3 bases for V and 5 bases for J; bases not matched to a gene: 10. The CDR3 has 15 residues. CDR1 is SGHRS, CDR2 YFSETQ, per germline. The CDR3 DNA sequence: TGCGCCAGCAGCTGGGCAGGACAGGCCATGGAGACCCAGTACTTC. Translation: CASSWAGQAMETQYF.

The rearrangement joins TRBV5-4 to TRBJ1-1, with D uncertain. CDR1 and CDR2 (germline): SGHNT, YYREEE (reference sequence). V was clipped by 4 bases and J by 1 base, with 11 bases between them. The CDR3 totals 14 residues. The CDR3: CASSQPTQNTEAFF. As DNA, the CDR3 is TGTGCCAGCAGCCAACCTACTCAGAACACTGAAGCTTTCTTT. Drawing the rest from reference TRBV5-4 and TRBJ1-1, the complete variable domain is ETGVTQSPTHLIKTRGQQVTLRCSSQSGHNTVSWYQQALGQGPQFIFQYYREEENGRGNFPPRFSGLQFPNYSSELNVNALELDDSALYLCASSQPTQNTEAFFGQGTRLTVV.

The sample holds a few counts of this clone. This chain uses TRBV11-2 with TRBJ2-3; 9 bases line up with TRBD1. Germline CDR1 SGHAT, CDR2 FQNNGV. The CDR3 runs to 16 residues. V gave up 5 bases and J gave up 5 bases; unmatched junction bases: 11. The chain's CDR3 is CASSRVPGQGLDTQYF. CDR3 nucleotides: TGTGCCAGCAGCCGAGTCCCGGGACAGGGCTTAGATACGCAGTATTTT. Combining the CDR3 with reference TRBV11-2 and TRBJ2-3 gives the whole variable domain EAGVAQSPRYKIIEKRQSVAFWCNPISGHATLYWYQQILGQGPKLLIQFQNNGVVDDSQLPKDRFSAERLKGVDSTLKIQPAKLEDSAVYLCASSRVPGQGLDTQYFGPGTRLTVL.

V and J are TRBV2 and TRBJ2-3; D uncertain. V was pared by 7 bases and J by 0 bases, with 14 bases between. Per the germline V gene, CDR1 is SNHLY and CDR2 is FYNNEI. CDR3 size: 15 residues. The CDR3, as DNA: TGTGCCAGCAAACCTATTTCTGCTAGCACAGATACGCAGTATTTT. This sequence encodes CASKPISASTDTQYF.

The CDR3 DNA follows: TGCGCCAGCAGCGAGGCGCGAGCCTACGAGCAGTACTTC. Its translation: CASSEARAYEQYF. The chain carries TRBV5-1 and TRBJ2-7, with D uncertain. Germline V gives CDR1 SGHRS, CDR2 YFSETQ. V was pared by 4 bases and J by 2 bases, with 10 bases between. This CDR3 has 13 residues.

CDR3 sequence reads: CAWSVDRGALSGNTIYF. The CDR3 DNA follows: TGTGCCTGGAGTGTAGACAGGGGCGCCCTCTCTGGAAACACCATATATTTT. V gene TRBV30 combines with J gene TRBJ1-3, with TRBD1 identical over 8 bases. The V gene's germline CDR1 is GTSNPN and CDR2 SVGIG (reference sequence). This CDR3 spans 17 amino acids. V dropped 0 bases and J dropped 0; count of bases not matched to a gene: 7.

The chain joins TRBV2 to TRBJ2-5; 10 bases align to TRBD1. The CDR3 loop spans 15 amino acids. V lost 6 bases and J lost 7; bases outside the gene matches: 11. CDR1 and CDR2 from the germline V gene are SNHLY and FYNNEI. CDR3 DNA sequence: TGTGCCAGCAGAGGGACAGGGGACGCCCGGGGGACCCAGTACTTC. Translating gives CASRGTGDARGTQYF.

There are a few counts of this clone. The chain carries TRBV5-1 and TRBJ2-1; 12 bases align to TRBD2. Trimming removed 4 bases from V and 2 bases from J; junction bases left unmatched: 7. CDR1 and CDR2 from the germline V gene are SGHRS and YFSETQ. This CDR3 comprises 17 residues. CDR3 DNA sequence: TGCGCCAGCAGCCCTTCTAGCGGGGGGGTCCCCTACAATGAGCAGTTCTTC. Its protein is CASSPSSGGVPYNEQFF.

This clone showed up just once. This chain links TRBV6-4 with TRBJ1-1; D is perhaps TRBD1 (6 bases). CDR1 MRHNA and CDR2 SNTAGT come from the germline V gene. This CDR3 comprises 13 residues. V lost 4 bases and J 8 bases, leaving 14 bases between the germline ends. The CDR3 loop reads CASSALQGGEAFF. The CDR3, as DNA: TGTGCCAGCAGTGCTTTACAGGGTGGGGAAGCTTTCTTT.

This clone was observed many times. The chain uses TRBV6-5 and TRBJ1-2; 10 bases map to TRBD1. CDR1 and CDR2 (germline): MNHEY, SVGAGI. V gave up 10 bases and J gave up 3 bases; unmatched junction bases: 5. This CDR3 is built from 13 residues. The CDR3 loop reads CATRQGAHYGYTF. The DNA for the CDR3 is TGTGCCACACGACAGGGGGCTCACTATGGCTACACCTTC.

This clone was recorded once. The DNA for the CDR3 is TGTGCCAGCAGCTATAGCGGGAGGGCGGGGACAGATACGCAGTATTTT. This encodes CASSYSGRAGTDTQYF. V usage is TRBV5-4 and J usage is TRBJ2-3, with 11 positions matching TRBD2. Germline V gene sequence: CDR1 SGHNT, CDR2 YYREEE (reference sequence). The CDR3 runs to 16 residues. V was clipped by 3 bases and J by 3 bases; unmatched bases: 6.

For the CDR3, the DNA is TGTGCCACCCAAAGGGGACAGGGGTCCTCACCCCTCCACTTT. Translating it yields CATQRGQGSSPLHF. This chain uses TRBV6-5 with TRBJ1-6; TRBD1 matches at 10 bases. V gave up 10 bases and J gave up 10 bases; unmatched junction bases: 10. CDR1 and CDR2 (germline): MNHEY, SVGAGI. The CDR3 spans 14 residues.

This chain connects TRBV6-5 to TRBJ1-2; possible D gene TRBD1, 5 bases. This CDR3 spans 15 amino acids. Between the trimmed V and J ends, which lost 6 bases and 3 bases, there was a span of 17 bases. From germline, CDR1 is MNHEY and CDR2 SVGAGI. The CDR3 DNA reads as TGTGCCAGCAGCCCCCGGGCCCGGGGGGACTATGGCTACACCTTC. This codes for CASSPRARGDYGYTF.

The genes are TRBV7-2 and TRBJ2-2; TRBD2 is a possible D gene (5 bases). Germline V lookup: CDR1 SGHTA, CDR2 FQGNSA. V lost 2 bases, J lost 4 bases, and 5 bases lay in between. This CDR3 contains 13 residues. The CDR3 DNA follows: TGTGCCAGCAGCTTACGGGGCACCGGGGAGCTGTTTTTT. Translation gives CASSLRGTGELFF.

The CDR3 bases are TGTGCCAGCAGCTTAGTCGGGACAGGGGCTGAAGCTTTCTTT. Protein: CASSLVGTGAEAFF. The rearrangement uses TRBV7-2 and TRBJ1-1, with 10 positions matching TRBD1. CDR1 and CDR2 (germline): SGHTA, FQGNSA. The CDR3 length is 14 residues. The ends lost 1 base at V and 6 bases at J; junction bases unmatched: 2.

The CDR3, as DNA: TGTGCCAGCAGTGACGAGGCAGTGGCGGGGAACACTGAAGCTTTCTTT. Its protein product is CASSDEAVAGNTEAFF. The chain carries TRBV6-4 and TRBJ1-1; D not certain. Trimming left V 2 bases short and J 1 base short, with 14 bases between. This CDR3 contains 16 residues. Per the germline V gene, CDR1 is MRHNA and CDR2 is SNTAGT.